Below, 13 T cell receptor beta chains from the same sample are listed, as sequenced in a study of OX40 agonist ivuxolimab in advanced cancers. Profiling relied on immunoSEQ multiplex PCR, and the TCRdb table lists in-frame clones only, not all of them. The profile shows tens of thousands of clones, about 86% of them singletons. The source was CD4+ or CD8+ T cells sorted from blood, collected in a trial of the OX40 agonist ivuxolimab. The receptors here all came from an adult with an advanced solid tumor such as melanoma, head and neck, liver or kidney cancer.

J is TRBJ2-3 and V is TRBV2, with 8 bases lining up with TRBD2. Germline assignment: CDR1 SNHLY and CDR2 FYNNEI. J lost 1 base, V lost 9 bases, and 0 bases had no gene match. The CDR3 contains 12 residues. The chain's CDR3 is CARGLGTDTQYF. The DNA of the CDR3 is TGTGCCAGGGGACTAGGCACAGATACGCAGTATTTT.

The chain has TRBV7-2 and TRBJ2-3; D might be TRBD1 (6 bases). Germline V gives CDR1 SGHTA, CDR2 FQGNSA. The V and J ends lost 3 bases and 2 bases respectively, with 12 bases between them. This CDR3 has 15 amino acids. This CDR3 is CASSFRHRATDTQYF. The DNA for the CDR3 is TGTGCCAGCAGCTTTAGGCACAGGGCCACAGATACGCAGTATTTT.

The rearrangement uses TRBV11-1 and TRBJ2-5, with TRBD2 identical over 7 bases. Germline loops: CDR1 SGHAT, CDR2 FQDESV (reference sequence). V lost 0 bases and J lost 5; bases outside the gene matches: 9. The CDR3 is made up of 16 amino acids. The CDR3 DNA sequence: TGTGCCAGCAGCTTAGCGCAAACGGGGGGACCGGAGACCCAGTACTTC. Translated: CASSLAQTGGPETQYF.

This chain joins TRBV9 and TRBJ2-5; D is ambiguous. From germline, CDR1 is SGDLS and CDR2 YYNGEE. The CDR3 spans 15 residues. Trimming shortened V by 0 bases and J by 3 bases, and 12 bases separated the two germline ends. Written as DNA, the CDR3 is TGTGCCAGCAGCGTAGGCCCGGGTGGAGAAGAGACCCAGTACTTC. It translates to CASSVGPGGEETQYF.

This clone has only a few counts. The V call is TRBV10-2, the J call TRBJ1-6; D gene ambiguous. V dropped 4 bases and J dropped 9 bases, with 13 bases sitting between them. This CDR3 has 14 residues. CDR1 and CDR2 (germline): WSHSY, SAAADI. The CDR3 here is CASSVELGSSPLHF. The CDR3 nucleotides read TGCGCCAGCAGTGTTGAGTTGGGGTCTTCACCCCTCCACTTT.

This clone was picked up one time. This chain connects TRBV7-9 to TRBJ1-5; 9 bases align to TRBD1. This CDR3 has 15 residues. Unmatched junction bases numbered 6, after V lost 3 bases and J lost 6 bases. CDR1 is SEHNR and CDR2 is FQNEAQ in the germline V gene (reference sequence). The CDR3 DNA reads as TGTGCCAGCAGCTTCCCGTTACAGGGGGCTCAGCCCCAGCATTTT. Amino acids: CASSFPLQGAQPQHF. The variable domain in full, completed from reference TRBV7-9 and TRBJ1-5, reads DTGVSQNPRHKITKRGQNVTFRCDPISEHNRLYWYRQTLGQGPEFLTYFQNEAQLEKSRLLSDRFSAERPKGSFSTLEIQRTEQGDSAMYLCASSFPLQGAQPQHFGDGTRLSIL.

This chain joins TRBV19 and TRBJ1-2, with unresolved D. The CDR3 spans 13 residues. Germline assignment: CDR1 LNHDA and CDR2 SQIVND (reference sequence). With 5 bases removed from V and 4 bases from J, the gap between germline ends came to 11 bases. The CDR3 DNA reads as TGTGCCAGTAGTCCCGAGTGGGGCTATGGCTACACCTTC. This translates into CASSPEWGYGYTF.

Only one count was recorded for this clone. V gene TRBV19 combines with J gene TRBJ2-4, with D possibly being TRBD1 or TRBD2 (5 bases each). CDR1 is LNHDA and CDR2 is SQIVND in the germline V gene (reference sequence). Trimming took off 3 bases at V and 1 base at J, with 13 bases between the two ends. This CDR3 region has 16 residues. The CDR3 bases are TGTGCCAGTAGTATCCCCACCGGGACCGCCAAAAACATTCAGTACTTC. Protein product: CASSIPTGTAKNIQYF. The full variable domain, completed using reference TRBV19 and TRBJ2-4, is DGGITQSPKYLFRKEGQNVTLSCEQNLNHDAMYWYRQDPGQGLRLIYYSQIVNDFQKGDIAEGYSVSREKKESFPLTVTSAQKNPTAFYLCASSIPTGTAKNIQYFGAGTRLSVL.

The chain has TRBV4-2 and TRBJ1-6; D not certain. Germline CDR1 reads LGHNA; CDR2 reads YNFKEQ. Trimming took 0 bases from V and 7 from J, leaving 1 base between them. This CDR3 region has 12 residues. Here the CDR3 DNA reads TGTGCCAGCAGCCAAGAAAATTCACCCCTCCACTTT. Residues: CASSQENSPLHF.

The chain uses TRBV6-4 and TRBJ2-3, with 8 bases matching TRBD1. V lost 6 bases, J lost 1 base, and 0 bases stayed unmatched. Germline CDR1 and CDR2: MRHNA and SNTAGT. This CDR3 spans 13 amino acids. The CDR3 region is CASRGQGTDTQYF. CDR3 sequence (DNA): TGTGCCAGCAGGGGACAGGGCACAGATACGCAGTATTTT.

This sequence joins TRBV30 and TRBJ1-5, with TRBD1 matching over 12 bases. CDR1 and CDR2 from the germline V gene are GTSNPN and SVGIG (reference sequence). The J segment lost 7 bases and the V segment lost 8 bases, leaving 12 bases of the junction unmatched. This CDR3 is 15 amino acids long. The CDR3 region is CAGSGTGGAGQPQHF. Written as DNA, the CDR3 is TGTGCCGGCTCCGGGACAGGGGGCGCCGGACAGCCCCAGCATTTT. The full variable domain, its missing parts supplied by reference TRBV30 and TRBJ1-5, is SQTIHQWPATLVQPVGSPLSLECTVEGTSNPNLYWYRQAAGRGLQLLFYSVGIGQISSEVPQNLSASRPQDRQFILSSKKLLLSDSGFYLCAGSGTGGAGQPQHFGDGTRLSIL.

CDR3 sequence reads: CASSLTRDGMNTEAFF. CDR3 nucleotide sequence: TGTGCCAGCAGCTTAACACGGGACGGGATGAACACTGAAGCTTTCTTT. This rearrangement joins TRBV13 to TRBJ1-1, with a tentative D call TRBD1 (5 bases). V dropped 2 bases and J dropped 0 bases, with 13 bases sitting between them. The CDR3 extends over 16 amino acids. The germline V gene encodes CDR1 PRHDT and CDR2 FYEKMQ (reference sequence).

CDR3 region: CASSGGAVLGNEQFF. CDR3 bases: TGTGCCAGCAGTGGGGGCGCGGTCCTAGGTAATGAGCAGTTCTTC. J is TRBJ2-1 and V is TRBV2; maybe TRBD1 (5 bases). The CDR3 spans 15 residues. Germline lookup yields CDR1 SNHLY and CDR2 FYNNEI. Trimming shortened V by 4 bases and J by 7 bases, and 17 bases separated the two germline ends. Together with reference TRBV2 and TRBJ2-1, the CDR3 gives the full variable domain: EPEVTQTPSHQVTQMGQEVILRCVPISNHLYFYWYRQILGQKVEFLVSFYNNEISEKSEIFDDQFSVERPDGSNFTLKIRSTKLEDSAMYFCASSGGAVLGNEQFFGPGTRLTVL.